This T cell receptor beta chain was found in a study of shared clonotypes between healthy human individuals (dated by TCRdb to about 2020). General notes on the study: The cohort included three men and two women between 18 and 49 years of age. Leukapheresis yielded between about 0.8 and 8.9 billion PBMCs per donor. To increase sequencing depth and limit assay-specific biases, TCR repertoire library preparation and sequencing were carried out by different laboratories using diverse techniques. Per donor, three plates each were used for CD4 naive and CD4 memory, two for CD8 naive, and one for CD8 memory. The study deeply sequenced blood TCR repertoires of about five healthy adults to estimate repertoire size and the extent of clonotype sharing between individuals.

Comments on this clone: Its antigen is still unknown. Base quality data are lacking; no much larger clone is found one base away.

What the research found in general, with its limitations: Larger estimated clonotype richness was generally found for naive subsets than for memory subsets. Pairwise subsampling led to the expectation that sequencing depth would affect the degree of clonotype sharing among donors. Sampling was restricted to blood, and TCR repertoires in tissue are likely to differ from TCR repertoires in blood. The small number of donors limited the genetic and exposure-history diversity represented. When a handful of donors were compared, the shared fraction of clonotypes was about 5.4% for naive CD4, 3.5% for naive CD8, 2% to 2.5% for memory CD4, and 0.4% for memory CD8. Rarefaction of sorted-subset datasets indicated incomplete sequencing despite the large sequencing depth. Clonotypes shared by all four sorted-subset donors showed higher generation probabilities than non-shared clonotypes.

CD8 naive samples were obtained by positive selection for CCR7 among CD45RO-negative cells, yielding a CD45RA+CCR7+ population from which TemRA cells were excluded. Healthy HIV-negative adults with no recently reported acute infections or vaccinations were included as donors. Only Caucasian adults living in Nashville, Tennessee, USA were represented among the donors. After blood collection by leukapheresis, PBMCs were isolated using Ficoll-Histopaque density gradient centrifugation and then cryopreserved in the vapor phase of liquid nitrogen. Analytical flow cytometry was used to check the purity and quantity of every magnetically sorted T cell population. Genomic DNA was isolated from every sorted fraction and measured by UV absorbance on a Nanodrop 2000c. Using the deep immunoSEQ assay, TCR CDR3 regions were amplified from genomic DNA by multiplex PCR. Extracted genomic DNA from each cell subset was spread evenly across all wells of several immunoSEQ 96-well plates, with each plate serving as a replicate. For sorted subsets, each replicate PCR was loaded with around 200 ng genomic DNA, equivalent to about 30,000 T cell genomes. The purified libraries were quantified using a Qubit 3.0 fluorometer, sized with a Bioanalyzer 2100, and then quantified again using the KAPA Library Quantification kit. Each immunoSEQ 96-well plate was sequenced on its own single-read 150-cycle Illumina NextSeq 550 flow cell. The original pipeline was this. Because the immunoSEQ output held only junctional sequences and lacked quality scores, the filtering could not match the filtering applied to full-length reads. To assign V/J genes and CDR3, sequences were annotated against IMGT germline references using PyIR, a Python wrapper for IgBLAST v1.9. Reads were filtered out if the reads had weak V/J assignments (E-value above 1e-6), no CDR3, stop codons, out-of-frame junctions, or ambiguous translated residues. V3J clonotypes were defined as sequences sharing an identical inferred V gene, J gene, and CDR3 amino acid sequence. To compute the percentage overlap between repertoires, the number of shared unique clonotypes was divided by the size of the smaller repertoire. RTK rarefaction, the Chao1 estimator, and Recon v2.1 estimates of unobserved clonotypes were used to assess repertoire richness. Generation probabilities were computed with OLGA for all TCRbeta clonotypes obtained by the gDNA method from a few donors. TCRdb's version of the immuneACCESS table is confined to in-frame rearrangements and falls short of the full clone set. An unresolved V gene accounts for under half of the shortfall where checked; the remainder is of unknown origin. V and J calls and clone size are copied from that table; D and trimming were computed from the DNA. The sample table contains millions of clones; only one count was recorded for approximately 94% of them. The ten largest clones add up to roughly 1% of the sample.

V is pared back by 1 base and J by 4 bases, with 9 bases lying between the germline termini. The CDR1 and CDR2 encoded by the germline V gene (reference sequence) are SGHAT and FQDESV. Inclusive of the bounding cysteine and phenylalanine, the CDR3 is 14 residues long. Just the 42-base CDR3 DNA is kept, in frame starting at base 1. The sequence came from a man between 18 and 35 years old in good health. This chain is built from TRBV11-1 and TRBJ2-3; the D gene assignment is ambiguous. The material sequenced was naive CD8+ T cells sorted from blood. The cell subset or site label here, explained by the study, means: CD45RA+CCR7+. The CDR3 here reads CASSLGFSADTQYF. The nucleotides are TGTGCCAGCAGCTTAGGTTTCAGCGCAGATACGCAGTATTTT.